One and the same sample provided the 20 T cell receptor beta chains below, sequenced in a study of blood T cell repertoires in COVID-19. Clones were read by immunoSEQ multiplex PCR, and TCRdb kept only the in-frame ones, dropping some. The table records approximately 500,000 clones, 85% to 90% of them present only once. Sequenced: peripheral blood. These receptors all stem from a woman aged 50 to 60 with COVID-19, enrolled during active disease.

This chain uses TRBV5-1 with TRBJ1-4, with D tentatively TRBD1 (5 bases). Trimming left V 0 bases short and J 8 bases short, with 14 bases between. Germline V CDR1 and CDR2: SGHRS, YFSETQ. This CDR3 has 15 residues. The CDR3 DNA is TGCGCCAGCAGCTTGGAAGGGGAGGCCGGAGAAAAACTGTTTTTT. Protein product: CASSLEGEAGEKLFF. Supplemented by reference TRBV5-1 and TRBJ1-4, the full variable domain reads KAGVTQTPRYLIKTRGQQVTLSCSPISGHRSVSWYQQTPGQGLQFLFEYFSETQRNKGNFPGRFSGRQFSNSRSEMNVSTLELGDSALYLCASSLEGEAGEKLFFGSGTQLSVL.

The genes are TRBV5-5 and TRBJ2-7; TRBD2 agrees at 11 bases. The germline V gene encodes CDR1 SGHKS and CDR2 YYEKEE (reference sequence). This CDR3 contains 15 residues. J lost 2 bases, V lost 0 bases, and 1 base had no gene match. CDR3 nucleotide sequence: TGTGCCAGCAGCTTGGCACTAGCGGGGGCCTACGAGCAGTACTTC. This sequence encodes CASSLALAGAYEQYF.

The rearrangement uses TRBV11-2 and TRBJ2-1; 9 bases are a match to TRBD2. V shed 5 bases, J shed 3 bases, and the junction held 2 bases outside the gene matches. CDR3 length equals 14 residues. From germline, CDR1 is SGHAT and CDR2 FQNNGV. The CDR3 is CASSRAGGYNEQFF. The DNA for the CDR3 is TGTGCCAGCAGCCGAGCGGGGGGCTACAATGAGCAGTTCTTC. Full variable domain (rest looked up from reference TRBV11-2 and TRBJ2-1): EAGVAQSPRYKIIEKRQSVAFWCNPISGHATLYWYQQILGQGPKLLIQFQNNGVVDDSQLPKDRFSAERLKGVDSTLKIQPAKLEDSAVYLCASSRAGGYNEQFFGPGTRLTVL.

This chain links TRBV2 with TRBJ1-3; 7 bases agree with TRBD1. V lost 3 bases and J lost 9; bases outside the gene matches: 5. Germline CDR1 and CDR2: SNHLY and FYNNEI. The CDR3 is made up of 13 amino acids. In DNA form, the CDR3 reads TGTGCCAGCAGTGAGGGACAGTCGGGCACCATATATTTT. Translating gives CASSEGQSGTIYF.

The CDR3 loop reads CAWRQTGSTGELFF. The CDR3, as DNA: TGTGCCTGGCGCCAGACAGGGAGTACCGGGGAGCTGTTTTTT. This sequence joins TRBV30 and TRBJ2-2; TRBD1 matches 7 bases. This CDR3 is 14 amino acids long. Unmatched junction bases numbered 8, after V lost 5 bases and J lost 5 bases. Germline CDR1 and CDR2: GTSNPN and SVGIG (reference sequence). The complete variable domain, with remaining parts taken from reference TRBV30 and TRBJ2-2, reads SQTIHQWPATLVQPVGSPLSLECTVEGTSNPNLYWYRQAAGRGLQLLFYSVGIGQISSEVPQNLSASRPQDRQFILSSKKLLLSDSGFYLCAWRQTGSTGELFFGEGSRLTVL.

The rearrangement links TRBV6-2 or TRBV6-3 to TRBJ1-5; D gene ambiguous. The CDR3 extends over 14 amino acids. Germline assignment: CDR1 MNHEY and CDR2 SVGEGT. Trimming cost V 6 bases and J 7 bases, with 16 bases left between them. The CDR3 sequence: CASSPDPGNQPQHF. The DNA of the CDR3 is TGTGCCAGCAGCCCCGACCCGGGGAACCAGCCCCAGCATTTT.

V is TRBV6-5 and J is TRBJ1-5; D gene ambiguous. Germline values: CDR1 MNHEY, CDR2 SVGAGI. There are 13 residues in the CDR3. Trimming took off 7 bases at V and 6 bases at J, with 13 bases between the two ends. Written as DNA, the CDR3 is TGTGCCAGCACCTTGGCCCGGGGTCAGCCCCAGCATTTT. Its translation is CASTLARGQPQHF.

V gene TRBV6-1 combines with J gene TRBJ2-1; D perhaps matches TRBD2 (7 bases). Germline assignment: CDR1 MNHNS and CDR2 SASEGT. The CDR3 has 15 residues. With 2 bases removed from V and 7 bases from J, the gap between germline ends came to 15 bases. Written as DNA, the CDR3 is TGTGCCAGCAGTGAATGGTCCGGGGGGCAGAATGAGCAGTTCTTC. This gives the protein CASSEWSGGQNEQFF.

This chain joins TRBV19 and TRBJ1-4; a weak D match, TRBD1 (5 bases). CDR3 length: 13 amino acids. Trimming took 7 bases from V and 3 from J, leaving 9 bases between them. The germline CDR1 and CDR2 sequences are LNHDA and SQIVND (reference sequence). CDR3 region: CASTRGPNEKLFF. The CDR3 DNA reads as TGTGCCAGTACTAGGGGCCCTAATGAAAAACTGTTTTTT.

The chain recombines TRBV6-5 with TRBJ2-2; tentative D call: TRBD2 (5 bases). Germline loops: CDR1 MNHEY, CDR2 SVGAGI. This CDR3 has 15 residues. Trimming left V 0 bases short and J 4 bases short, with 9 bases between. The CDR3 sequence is CASSYSSGFTGELFF. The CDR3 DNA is TGTGCCAGCAGTTACTCGTCGGGGTTCACCGGGGAGCTGTTTTTT.

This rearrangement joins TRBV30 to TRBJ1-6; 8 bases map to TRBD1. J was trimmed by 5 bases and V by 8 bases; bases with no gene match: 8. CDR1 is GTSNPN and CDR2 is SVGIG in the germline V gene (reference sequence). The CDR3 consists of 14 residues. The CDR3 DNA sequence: TGTGCCAGAGACAGGGGAAAGGATAATTCACCCCTCCACTTT. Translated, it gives CARDRGKDNSPLHF. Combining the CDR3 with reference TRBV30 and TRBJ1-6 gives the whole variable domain SQTIHQWPATLVQPVGSPLSLECTVEGTSNPNLYWYRQAAGRGLQLLFYSVGIGQISSEVPQNLSASRPQDRQFILSSKKLLLSDSGFYLCARDRGKDNSPLHFGNGTRLTVT.

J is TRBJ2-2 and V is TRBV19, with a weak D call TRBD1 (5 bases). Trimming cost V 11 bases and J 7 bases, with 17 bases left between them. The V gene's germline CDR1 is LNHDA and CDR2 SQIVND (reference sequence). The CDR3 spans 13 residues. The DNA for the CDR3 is TGTGCCGCCTCCAGGGAATTTGTCGGGGAGCTGTTTTTT. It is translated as CAASREFVGELFF.

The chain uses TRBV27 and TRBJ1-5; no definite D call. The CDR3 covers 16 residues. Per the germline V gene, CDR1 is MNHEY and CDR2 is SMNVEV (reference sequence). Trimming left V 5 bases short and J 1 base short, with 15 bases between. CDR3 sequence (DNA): TGTGCCAGCAGTCCGAGGGTAGGGTTGAGCAATCAGCCCCAGCATTTT. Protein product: CASSPRVGLSNQPQHF.

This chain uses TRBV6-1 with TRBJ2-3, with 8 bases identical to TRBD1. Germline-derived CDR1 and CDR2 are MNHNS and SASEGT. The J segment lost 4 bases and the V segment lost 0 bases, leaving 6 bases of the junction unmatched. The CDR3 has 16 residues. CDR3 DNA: TGTGCCAGCAGTGAAGCGAAATCACAGGGGGCAGATACGCAGTATTTT. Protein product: CASSEAKSQGADTQYF.

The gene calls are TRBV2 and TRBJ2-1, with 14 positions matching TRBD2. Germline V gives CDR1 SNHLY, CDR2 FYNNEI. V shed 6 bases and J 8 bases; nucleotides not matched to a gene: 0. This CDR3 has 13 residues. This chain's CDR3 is CASRTSGGDEQFF. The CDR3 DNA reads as TGTGCCAGCAGGACTAGCGGGGGGGATGAGCAGTTCTTC.

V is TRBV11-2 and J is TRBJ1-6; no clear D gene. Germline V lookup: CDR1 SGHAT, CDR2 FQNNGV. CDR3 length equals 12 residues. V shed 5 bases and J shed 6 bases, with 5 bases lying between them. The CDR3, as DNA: TGTGCCAGCAGCATCAGTAATTCACCCCTCCACTTT. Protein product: CASSISNSPLHF.

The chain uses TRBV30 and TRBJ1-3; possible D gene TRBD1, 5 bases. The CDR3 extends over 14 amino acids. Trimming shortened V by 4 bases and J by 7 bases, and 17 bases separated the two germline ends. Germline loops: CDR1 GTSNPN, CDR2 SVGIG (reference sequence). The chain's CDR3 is CAWTRAQGVNTIYF. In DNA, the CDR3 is TGTGCCTGGACCCGTGCTCAAGGGGTGAACACCATATATTTT.

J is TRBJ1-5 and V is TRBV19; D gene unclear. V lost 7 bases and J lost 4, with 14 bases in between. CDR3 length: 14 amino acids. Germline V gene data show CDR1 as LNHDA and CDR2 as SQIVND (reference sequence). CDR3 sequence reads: CASMARALNQPQHF. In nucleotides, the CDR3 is TGTGCCAGTATGGCGCGGGCCCTTAATCAGCCCCAGCATTTT.

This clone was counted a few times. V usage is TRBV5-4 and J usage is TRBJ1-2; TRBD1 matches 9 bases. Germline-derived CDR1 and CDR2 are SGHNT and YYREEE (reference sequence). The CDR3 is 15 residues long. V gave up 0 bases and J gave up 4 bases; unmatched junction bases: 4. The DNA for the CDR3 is TGTGCCAGCAGCTTGGACAGGGGGCAAACCTATGGCTACACCTTC. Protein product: CASSLDRGQTYGYTF. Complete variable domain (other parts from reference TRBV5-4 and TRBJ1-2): ETGVTQSPTHLIKTRGQQVTLRCSSQSGHNTVSWYQQALGQGPQFIFQYYREEENGRGNFPPRFSGLQFPNYSSELNVNALELDDSALYLCASSLDRGQTYGYTFGSGTRLTVV.

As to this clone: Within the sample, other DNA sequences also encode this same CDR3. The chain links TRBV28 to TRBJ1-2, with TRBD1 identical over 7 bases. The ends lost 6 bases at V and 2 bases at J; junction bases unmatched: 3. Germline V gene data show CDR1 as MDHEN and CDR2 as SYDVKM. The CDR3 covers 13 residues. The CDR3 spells CASSLQGNYGYTF. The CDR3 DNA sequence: TGTGCCAGCAGCTTACAGGGGAACTATGGCTACACCTTC.